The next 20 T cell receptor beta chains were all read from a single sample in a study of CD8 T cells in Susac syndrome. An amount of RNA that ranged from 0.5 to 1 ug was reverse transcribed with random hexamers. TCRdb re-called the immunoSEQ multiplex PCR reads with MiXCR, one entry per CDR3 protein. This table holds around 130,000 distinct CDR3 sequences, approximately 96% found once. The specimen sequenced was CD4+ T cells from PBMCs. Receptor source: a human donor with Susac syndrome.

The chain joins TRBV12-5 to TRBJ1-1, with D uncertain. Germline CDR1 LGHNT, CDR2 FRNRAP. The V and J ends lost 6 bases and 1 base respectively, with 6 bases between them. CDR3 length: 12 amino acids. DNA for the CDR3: TGTGCTAGTGGCCGGACGAACACTGAAGCTTTCTTT. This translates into CASGRTNTEAFF.

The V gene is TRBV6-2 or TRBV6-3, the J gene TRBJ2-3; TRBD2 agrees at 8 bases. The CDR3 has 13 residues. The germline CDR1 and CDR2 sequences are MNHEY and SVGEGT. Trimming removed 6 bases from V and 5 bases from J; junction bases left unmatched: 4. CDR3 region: CASRAGELDTQYF. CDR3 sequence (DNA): TGTGCCAGCAGAGCGGGAGAATTAGATACGCAGTATTTT.

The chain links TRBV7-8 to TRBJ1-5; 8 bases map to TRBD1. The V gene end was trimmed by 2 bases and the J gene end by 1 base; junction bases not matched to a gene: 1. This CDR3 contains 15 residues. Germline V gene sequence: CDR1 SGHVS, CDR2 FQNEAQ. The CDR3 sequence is CASSLWTGSNQPQHF. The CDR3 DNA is TGTGCCAGCAGCTTATGGACAGGGAGCAATCAGCCCCAGCATTTT.

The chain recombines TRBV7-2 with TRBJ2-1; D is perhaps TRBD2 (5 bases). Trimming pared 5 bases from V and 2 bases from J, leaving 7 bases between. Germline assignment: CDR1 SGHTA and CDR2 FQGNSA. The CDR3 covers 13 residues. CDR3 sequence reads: CASSPEAYNEQFF. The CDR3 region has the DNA TGTGCCAGCAGCCCGGAGGCCTACAATGAGCAGTTCTTC.

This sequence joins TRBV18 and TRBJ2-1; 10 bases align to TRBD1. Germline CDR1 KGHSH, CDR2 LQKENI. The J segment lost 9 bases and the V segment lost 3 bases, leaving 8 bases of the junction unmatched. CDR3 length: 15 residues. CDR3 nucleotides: TGTGCCAGCTCACCTGACAGGGGGCGTTTCGGTGAGCAGTTCTTC. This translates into CASSPDRGRFGEQFF.

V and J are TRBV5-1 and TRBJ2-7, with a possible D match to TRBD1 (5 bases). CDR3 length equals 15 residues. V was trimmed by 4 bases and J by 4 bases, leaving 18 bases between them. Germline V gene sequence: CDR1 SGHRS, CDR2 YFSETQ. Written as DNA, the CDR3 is TGCGCCAGCAGCCAATCCGACAGCCAAAGATACGAGCAGTACTTC. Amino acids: CASSQSDSQRYEQYF.

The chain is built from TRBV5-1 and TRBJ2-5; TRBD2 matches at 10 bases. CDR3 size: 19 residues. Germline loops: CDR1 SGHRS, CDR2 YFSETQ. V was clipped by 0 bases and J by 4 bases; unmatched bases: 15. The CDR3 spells CASSLARSSGSWGGETQYF. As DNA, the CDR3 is TGCGCCAGCAGCTTGGCCAGATCTAGCGGGAGTTGGGGAGGAGAGACCCAGTACTTC.

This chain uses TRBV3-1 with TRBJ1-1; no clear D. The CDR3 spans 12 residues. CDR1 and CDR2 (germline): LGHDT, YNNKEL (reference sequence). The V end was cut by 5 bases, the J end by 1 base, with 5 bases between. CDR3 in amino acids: CASSTRNTEAFF. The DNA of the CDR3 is TGTGCCAGCAGCACGAGGAACACTGAAGCTTTCTTT. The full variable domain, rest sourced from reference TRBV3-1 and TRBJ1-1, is DTAVSQTPKYLVTQMGNDKSIKCEQNLGHDTMYWYKQDSKKFLKIMFSYNNKELIINETVPNRFSPKSPDKAHLNLHINSLELGDSAVYFCASSTRNTEAFFGQGTRLTVV.

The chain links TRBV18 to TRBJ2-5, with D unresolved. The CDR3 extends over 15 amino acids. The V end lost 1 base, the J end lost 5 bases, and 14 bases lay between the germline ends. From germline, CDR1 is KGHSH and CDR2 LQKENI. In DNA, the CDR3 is TGTGCCAGCTCACCACTTGTCTGGGTGTGGGAGACCCAGTACTTC. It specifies CASSPLVWVWETQYF.

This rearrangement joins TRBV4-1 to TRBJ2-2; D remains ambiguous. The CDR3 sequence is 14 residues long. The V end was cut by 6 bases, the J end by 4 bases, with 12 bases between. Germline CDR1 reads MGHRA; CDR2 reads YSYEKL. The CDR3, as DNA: TGCGCCAGCAGAGACTCCCCGGGCACCGGGGAGCTGTTTTTT. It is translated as CASRDSPGTGELFF.

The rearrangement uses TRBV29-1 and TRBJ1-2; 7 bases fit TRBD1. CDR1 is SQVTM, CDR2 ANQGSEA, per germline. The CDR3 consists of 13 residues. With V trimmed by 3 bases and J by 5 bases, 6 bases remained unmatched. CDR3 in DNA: TGCAGCGTTGATGGGGGACAGATATATGGCTACACCTTC. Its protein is CSVDGGQIYGYTF.

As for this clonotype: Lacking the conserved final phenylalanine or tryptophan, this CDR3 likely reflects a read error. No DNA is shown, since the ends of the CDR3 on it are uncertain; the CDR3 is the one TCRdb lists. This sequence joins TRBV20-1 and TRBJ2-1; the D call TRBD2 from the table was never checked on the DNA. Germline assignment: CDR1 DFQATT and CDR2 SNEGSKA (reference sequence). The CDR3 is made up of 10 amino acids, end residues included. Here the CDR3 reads CSASDGRAPI.

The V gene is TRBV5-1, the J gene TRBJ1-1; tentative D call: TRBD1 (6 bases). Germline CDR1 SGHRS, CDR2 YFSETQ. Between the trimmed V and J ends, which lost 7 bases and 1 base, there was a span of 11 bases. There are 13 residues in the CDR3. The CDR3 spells CASRTTGNTEAFF. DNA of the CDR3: TGCGCCAGCCGGACGACAGGGAACACTGAAGCTTTCTTT.

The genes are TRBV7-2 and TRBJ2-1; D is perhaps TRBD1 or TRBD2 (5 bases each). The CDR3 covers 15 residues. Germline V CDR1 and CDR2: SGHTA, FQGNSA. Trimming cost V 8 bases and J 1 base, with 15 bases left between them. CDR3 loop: CASLRDPRSYNEQFF. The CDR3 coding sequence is TGTGCCAGCCTTCGGGACCCCCGGTCCTACAATGAGCAGTTCTTC. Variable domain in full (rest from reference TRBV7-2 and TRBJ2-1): GAGVSQSPSNKVTEKGKDVELRCDPISGHTALYWYRQSLGQGLEFLIYFQGNSAPDKSGLPSDRFSAERTGGSVSTLTIQRTQQEDSAVYLCASLRDPRSYNEQFFGPGTRLTVL.

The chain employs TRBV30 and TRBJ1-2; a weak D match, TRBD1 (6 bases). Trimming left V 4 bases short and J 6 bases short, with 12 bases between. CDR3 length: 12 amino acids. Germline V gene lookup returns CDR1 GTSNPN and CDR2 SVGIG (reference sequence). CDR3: CAWTRGSDGYTF. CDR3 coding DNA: TGTGCCTGGACCAGGGGATCGGATGGCTACACCTTC.

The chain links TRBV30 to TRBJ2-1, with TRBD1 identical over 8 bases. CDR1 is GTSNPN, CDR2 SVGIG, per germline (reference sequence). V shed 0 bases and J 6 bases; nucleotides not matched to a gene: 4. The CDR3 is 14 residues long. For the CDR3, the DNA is TGTGCCTGGAGTGTAATAGGGACAGGCAATGAGCAGTTCTTC. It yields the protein CAWSVIGTGNEQFF. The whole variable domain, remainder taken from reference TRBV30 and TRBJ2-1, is SQTIHQWPATLVQPVGSPLSLECTVEGTSNPNLYWYRQAAGRGLQLLFYSVGIGQISSEVPQNLSASRPQDRQFILSSKKLLLSDSGFYLCAWSVIGTGNEQFFGPGTRLTVL.

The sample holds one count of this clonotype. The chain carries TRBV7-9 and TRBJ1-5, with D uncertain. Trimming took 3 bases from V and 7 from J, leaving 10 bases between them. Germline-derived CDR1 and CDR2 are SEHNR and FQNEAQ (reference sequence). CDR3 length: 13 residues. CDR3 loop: CASSFGVEQPQHF. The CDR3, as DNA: TGTGCCAGCAGCTTTGGGGTGGAGCAGCCCCAGCATTTT.

In DNA, the CDR3 is TGCAGTGCTAGAGATCTCGGGGCTAGCTACACCTTC. Encoded protein: CSARDLGASYTF. This chain uses TRBV20-1 with TRBJ1-2; TRBD1 is a possible D gene (5 bases). Germline values: CDR1 DFQATT, CDR2 SNEGSKA (reference sequence). V lost 0 bases and J lost 9, with 11 bases in between. This CDR3 region has 12 residues.

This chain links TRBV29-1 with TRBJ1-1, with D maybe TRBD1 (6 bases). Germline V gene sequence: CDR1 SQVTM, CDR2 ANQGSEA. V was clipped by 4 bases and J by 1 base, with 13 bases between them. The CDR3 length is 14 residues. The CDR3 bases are TGCAGCGTTGTAGTGGACAGCGCGAACACTGAAGCTTTCTTT. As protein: CSVVVDSANTEAFF.

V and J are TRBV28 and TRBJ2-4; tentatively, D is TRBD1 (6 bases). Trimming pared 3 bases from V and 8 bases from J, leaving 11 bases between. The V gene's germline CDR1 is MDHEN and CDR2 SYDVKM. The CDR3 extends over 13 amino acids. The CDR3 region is CASSFTGMDIQYF. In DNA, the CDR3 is TGTGCCAGCAGTTTTACAGGGATGGACATTCAGTACTTC.